One sample yielded the 15 T cell receptor beta chains listed below, sequenced in a study of shared clonotypes between healthy human individuals (TCRdb year 2020). For the CD8 naive samples, CD45RO-negative cells were positively selected for CCR7, yielding a CD45RA+CCR7+ population from which TemRA cells were excluded. The method behind the library was the immunoSEQ multiplex PCR assay. TCRdb obtained this table from immuneACCESS and retained in-frame rearrangements with V and J assigned. These tables miss some clones; where compared with another copy, unresolved V genes account for less than half of the shortfall, and the remainder is unexplained. The sample records around 2.1 million clones, just over 90% of which are singletons. The ten largest make up under 2% of the sample. Sequencing was performed on naive CD8+ T cells from PBMCs. Read against the paper, the sample's cell subset or site label means: CD45RA+CCR7+. These receptors all come from a man between 18 and 35 years old in good health. Some clones in this sample may be carry-over from other donors' samples.

J is TRBJ2-7 and V is TRBV10-1, with D perhaps matching TRBD1 (6 bases). The CDR3 has 12 residues. Germline V gives CDR1 WNHNN, CDR2 SYGVQD (reference sequence). V lost 9 bases to trimming and J lost 2 bases, with 11 bases between them. This CDR3 is CASGRTAYEQYF. The CDR3 nucleotides read TGCGCCAGTGGACGGACAGCCTACGAGCAGTACTTC.

The V gene is TRBV9, the J gene TRBJ2-7, with a weak D call TRBD2 (5 bases). Germline V lookup: CDR1 SGDLS, CDR2 YYNGEE. The CDR3 covers 14 residues. V was clipped by 3 bases and J by 3 bases, with 13 bases between them. CDR3 bases: TGTGCCAGCAGCGAGGCGGGCGCAAACTACGAGCAGTACTTC. Translating it yields CASSEAGANYEQYF.

The chain employs TRBV25-1 and TRBJ2-1; unclear D gene. The CDR3 spans 14 residues. V lost 11 bases and J 8 bases, leaving 22 bases between the germline ends. The germline CDR1 and CDR2 sequences are MGHDK and SYGVNS. The CDR3: CAAAYPQKPHEQFF. The CDR3 nucleotides read TGTGCCGCAGCATATCCGCAAAAACCGCATGAGCAGTTCTTC.

For the CDR3, the DNA is TGTGCCAGTAGTACGAGACAGGGGCTTTTGGGCAATCAGCCCCAGCATTTT. It is translated as CASSTRQGLLGNQPQHF. The chain links TRBV19 to TRBJ1-5; 8 nucleotides align to TRBD1. CDR3 size: 17 residues. Germline CDR1 reads LNHDA; CDR2 reads SQIVND (reference sequence). V dropped 4 bases and J dropped 2; count of bases not matched to a gene: 10.

This chain joins TRBV28 and TRBJ1-5; D is uncertain. Looked up from germline, CDR1 is MDHEN and CDR2 is SYDVKM. The CDR3 length is 12 residues. The V end was cut by 6 bases, the J end by 7 bases, with 10 bases between. CDR3 coding DNA: TGTGCCAGCAGACAGTTGGCCCAGCCCCAGCATTTT. The encoded protein is CASRQLAQPQHF.

The rearrangement links TRBV7-6 to TRBJ2-7, with D uncertain. Per germline, CDR1 SGHVS and CDR2 FNYEAQ. This CDR3 has 13 residues. Trimming left V 1 base short and J 3 bases short, with 7 bases between. In nucleotides, the CDR3 is TGTGCCAGCAGCTTAGACCTAGACTACGAGCAGTACTTC. Encoded protein: CASSLDLDYEQYF.

The chain combines TRBV6-5 with TRBJ1-2; D gene uncertain. V lost 8 bases to trimming and J lost 2 bases, with 12 bases between them. The germline gives CDR1 MNHEY, CDR2 SVGAGI. The CDR3 runs to 13 residues. The CDR3 sequence is CASAQHANYGYTF. Here the CDR3 DNA reads TGTGCCAGCGCCCAACACGCGAACTATGGCTACACCTTC.

This chain links TRBV6-1 with TRBJ2-7; D unresolved. CDR3 length equals 14 residues. From germline, CDR1 is MNHNS and CDR2 SASEGT. V gave up 2 bases and J gave up 4 bases, with 12 bases separating them. This chain's CDR3 is CASSEFVWGYEQYF. CDR3 sequence (DNA): TGTGCCAGCAGTGAATTCGTATGGGGATACGAGCAGTACTTC.

The chain couples TRBV15 to TRBJ2-5; no definite D call. CDR1 LNHNV and CDR2 YYDKDF come from the germline V gene (reference sequence). The CDR3 loop spans 14 amino acids. Trimming pared 1 base from V and 2 bases from J, leaving 8 bases between. The CDR3 bases are TGTGCCACCAGCAGAGCTTGGCAACAAGAGACCCAGTACTTC. This encodes CATSRAWQQETQYF.

The V gene is TRBV27, the J gene TRBJ2-7, with D possibly matching TRBD2 (6 bases). CDR1 MNHEY and CDR2 SMNVEV come from the germline V gene (reference sequence). V was trimmed by 5 bases and J by 5 bases, leaving 19 bases between them. This CDR3 has 15 amino acids. In DNA form, the CDR3 reads TGTGCCAGCAGTCCCCTCCTGGGGGGAGCGCACGAGCAGTACTTC. Translated, it gives CASSPLLGGAHEQYF.

The chain is built from TRBV6-6 and TRBJ2-7; the D gene is possibly TRBD2 (5 bases). CDR1 MNHNY and CDR2 SVGAGI come from the germline V gene (reference sequence). The length of the CDR3 is 15 residues. Deletions cut 2 bases from V and 0 bases from J, with 11 bases between. The CDR3 sequence is CASSYREIFSYEQYF. Written as DNA, the CDR3 is TGTGCCAGCAGTTACAGGGAGATCTTCTCCTACGAGCAGTACTTC.

The chain couples TRBV28 to TRBJ2-5; 11 nucleotides line up with TRBD2. J lost 4 bases, V lost 3 bases, and 10 bases had no gene match. Per the germline V gene, CDR1 is MDHEN and CDR2 is SYDVKM. The CDR3 spans 17 residues. The CDR3 nucleotides read TGTGCCAGCAGTTTTGTGGTAGCGGGAGGGTCCGGAGAGACCCAGTACTTC. Translating it yields CASSFVVAGGSGETQYF.

The rearrangement uses TRBV4-1 and TRBJ1-1; a possible D gene is TRBD1 (5 bases). Germline-derived CDR1 and CDR2 are MGHRA and YSYEKL. Deletions cut 0 bases from V and 1 base from J, with 15 bases between. The CDR3 sequence is 17 residues long. CDR3 sequence reads: CASSQEQVEETNTEAFF. The CDR3 bases are TGCGCCAGCAGCCAAGAACAGGTCGAAGAGACGAACACTGAAGCTTTCTTT.

CDR3 sequence: CASRPQVGELFF. The CDR3 nucleotides are TGTGCAAGTCGCCCCCAGGTCGGGGAGCTGTTTTTT. The chain employs TRBV12-2 and TRBJ2-2; TRBD1 is taken as the D call from the table, unchecked against the DNA. TRBV12-2 is a pseudogene locus. CDR3 length: 12 residues.

The chain carries TRBV7-9 and TRBJ1-2, with D possibly TRBD1 on 6 matching bases. The CDR3 contains 12 residues. Trimming shortened V by 2 bases and J by 7 bases, and 8 bases separated the two germline ends. Looked up from germline, CDR1 is SEHNR and CDR2 is FQNEAQ (reference sequence). The CDR3 DNA reads as TGTGCCAGCAGCTTATGGGGGCGTGGCTACACCTTC. This encodes CASSLWGRGYTF.